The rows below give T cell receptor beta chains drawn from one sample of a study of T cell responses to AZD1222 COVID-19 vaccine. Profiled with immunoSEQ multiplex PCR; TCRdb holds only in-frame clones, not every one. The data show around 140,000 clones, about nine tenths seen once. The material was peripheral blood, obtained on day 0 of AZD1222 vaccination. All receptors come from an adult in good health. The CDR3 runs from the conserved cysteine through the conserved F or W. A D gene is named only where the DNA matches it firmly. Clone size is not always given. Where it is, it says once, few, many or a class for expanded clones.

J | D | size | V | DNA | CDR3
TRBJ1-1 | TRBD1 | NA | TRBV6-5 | TGTGCCAGCAGCCACCTGACAGGGGACACTGAAGCTTTCTTT | CASSHLTGDTEAFF
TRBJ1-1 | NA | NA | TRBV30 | TGTGCCTGGAGTTCCCTGAGCATGGCTTTCTTT | CAWSSLSMAFF
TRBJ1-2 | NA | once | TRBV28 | TGTGCCAGCGGGGTGTCCCAGGTGATCTATGGCTACACCTTC | CASGVSQVIYGYTF
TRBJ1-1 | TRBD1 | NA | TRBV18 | TGTGCCAGCTCACCCCCGACAGGGAGAGAAACTGAAGCTTTCTTT | CASSPPTGRETEAFF
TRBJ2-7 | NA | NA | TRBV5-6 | TGTGCCAGCAGCCCGGGCGCCCTCCGGGCCTACGAGCAGTACTTC | CASSPGALRAYEQYF
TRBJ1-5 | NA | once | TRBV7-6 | TGTGCCAGCAGCGTACAAAATCGGGAGGACCAGCCCCAGCATTTT | CASSVQNREDQPQHF
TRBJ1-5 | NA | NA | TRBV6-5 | TGTGCCAGCACCCCCCCCGGGAGCAATCAGCCCCAGCATTTT | CASTPPGSNQPQHF
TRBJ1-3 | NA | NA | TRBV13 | TGTGCCAGCAGCTTAGGGCCCGGGGTCCTCTCTGGAAACACCATATATTTT | CASSLGPGVLSGNTIYF
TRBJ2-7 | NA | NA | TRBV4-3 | TGCGCCAGCAGCCAAGATTTAGGGCCCTACGAGCAGTACTTC | CASSQDLGPYEQYF
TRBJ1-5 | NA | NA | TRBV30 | TGTGCCTGGAGATACGAACAAGGGGCCTCCTCCAATCAGCCCCAGCATTTT | CAWRYEQGASSNQPQHF
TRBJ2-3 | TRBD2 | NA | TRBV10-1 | TGCGCCAGCAGTACCTCCTTAGCGGGGGTGGATACGCAGTATTTT | CASSTSLAGVDTQYF
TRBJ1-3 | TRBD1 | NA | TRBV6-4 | TGTGCCAGCAGGACAGGGTGGTCTGGAAACACCATATATTTT | CASRTGWSGNTIYF
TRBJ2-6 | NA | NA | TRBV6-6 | TGTGCCAGCAGTCGACAGAGCTCTGGGGCCAACGTCCTGACTTTC | CASSRQSSGANVLTF
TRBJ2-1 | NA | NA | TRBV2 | TGTGCCAGCAGTGGGGCAGTCTACAATGAGCAGTTCTTC | CASSGAVYNEQFF
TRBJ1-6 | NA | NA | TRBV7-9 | TGTGCCAGCAGCTTAGCCGGTCAAAATTCACCCCTCCACTTT | CASSLAGQNSPLHF
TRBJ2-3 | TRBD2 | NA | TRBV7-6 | TGTGCCAGCAGCTTAGTGGGCGGGGGGGCCTGGAGCACAGATACGCAGTATTTT | CASSLVGGGAWSTDTQYF
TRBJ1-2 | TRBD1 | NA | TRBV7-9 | TGTGCCAGCAGCCGGTCTGACAGGGAGGAGTATGGCTACACCTTC | CASSRSDREEYGYTF
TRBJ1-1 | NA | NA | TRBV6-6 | TGTGCCAGCACACGGGAGGGATGGAACACTGAAGCTTTCTTT | CASTREGWNTEAFF
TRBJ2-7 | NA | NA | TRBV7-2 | TGTGCCAGCAGCTTAGAGCGGAACTCCTACGAGCAGTACTTC | CASSLERNSYEQYF
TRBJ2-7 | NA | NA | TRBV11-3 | TGTGCCAGCAGCTTAGACGGAGCCAACAACGAGCAGTACTTC | CASSLDGANNEQYF
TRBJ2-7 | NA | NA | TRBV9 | TGTGCCAGCGTGCCCCGCGGGGCTAGGGACTACGAGCAGTACTTC | CASVPRGARDYEQYF
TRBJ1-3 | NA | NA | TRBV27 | TGTGCCAGCAGTGAACAGGTCTCTGGAAACACCATATATTTT | CASSEQVSGNTIYF
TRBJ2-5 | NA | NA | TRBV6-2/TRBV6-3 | TGTGCCAGCAGCTCCCGACAGGCCGGGCGGGAGACCCAGTACTTC | CASSSRQAGRETQYF
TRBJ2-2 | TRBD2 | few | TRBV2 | TGTGCCAGCAGAGCACGGACTAGCAGCACCGGGGAGCTGTTTTTT | CASRARTSSTGELFF
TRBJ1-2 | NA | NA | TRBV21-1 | TGTGCCAGCAGCAAAGGAGAAGGGGAGGATGGCTACACCTTC | CASSKGEGEDGYTF
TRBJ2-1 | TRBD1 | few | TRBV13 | TGTGCCAGCAGCCAGCTATCGGGACAGGGGTTCTACAATGAGCAGTTCTTC | CASSQLSGQGFYNEQFF
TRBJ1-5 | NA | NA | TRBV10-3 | TGTGCCATCAGTGAGTGGGGTAGCCGCCAGCCCCAGCATTTT | CAISEWGSRQPQHF
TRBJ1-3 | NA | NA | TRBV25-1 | TGTGCCAGCAGTGAGGGGGCGCGTGGAAACACCATATATTTT | CASSEGARGNTIYF
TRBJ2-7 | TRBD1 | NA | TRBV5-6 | TGTGCCAGCAGAATACAGGGGGCCTCCTACGAGCAGTACTTC | CASRIQGASYEQYF
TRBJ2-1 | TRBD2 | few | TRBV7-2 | TGTGCCAGCAGCTTACGGGGACCGACTAGCGGGGGGATGAACAATGAGCAGTTCTTC | CASSLRGPTSGGMNNEQFF
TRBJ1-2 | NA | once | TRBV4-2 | TGTGCCAGCAGCCTCATTGGGGCCTATGGGGGCTACACCTTC | CASSLIGAYGGYTF
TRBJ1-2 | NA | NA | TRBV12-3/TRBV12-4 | TGTGCCAGCAGCTCAGGGCGCGGCTACACCTTC | CASSSGRGYTF
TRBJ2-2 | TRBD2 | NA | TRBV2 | TGTGCCAGCAGTGGCTCTAGCGGGGGACCCGGGGAGCTGTTTTTT | CASSGSSGGPGELFF
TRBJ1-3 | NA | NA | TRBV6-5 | TGTGCCAGCAGTTACGGGACGGTGCCCCTGCGAAACACCATATATTTT | CASSYGTVPLRNTIYF
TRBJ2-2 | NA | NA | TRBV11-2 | TGTGCCAGCAGCACCGCCGGGGGGAACACCGGGGAGCTGTTTTTT | CASSTAGGNTGELFF
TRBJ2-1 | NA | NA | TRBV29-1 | TGCAGCGCCCGGGGCGAGTCCTACAATGAGCAGTTCTTC | CSARGESYNEQFF
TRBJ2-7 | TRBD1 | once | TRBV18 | TGTGCCAGCTCACTTGGGACAGACGACTCCTACGAGCAGTACTTC | CASSLGTDDSYEQYF
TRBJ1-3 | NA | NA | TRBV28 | TGTGCCAGCAGTACCGACAGCACTGGAAACACCATATATTTT | CASSTDSTGNTIYF
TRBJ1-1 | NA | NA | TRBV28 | TGTGCCAGCAGTTTCCTCAGGGGTAGGGACACTGAAGCTTTCTTT | CASSFLRGRDTEAFF
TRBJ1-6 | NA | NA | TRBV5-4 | TGTGCCAGCAGCCGACTAGGTGATTCACCCCTCCACTTT | CASSRLGDSPLHF
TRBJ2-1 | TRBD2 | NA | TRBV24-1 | TGTGCCACCCGAGGGACTAGCGGGGGGGTCTACAATGAGCAGTTCTTC | CATRGTSGGVYNEQFF
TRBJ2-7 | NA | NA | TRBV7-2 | TGTGCCAGCAGGGACACGGGACACTACGAGCAGTACTTC | CASRDTGHYEQYF
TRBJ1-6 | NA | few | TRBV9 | TGTGCCAGTGCCGGTGGGGGTCGGGGTAATTCACCCCTCCACTTT | CASAGGGRGNSPLHF